This TCR beta chain originates from a study of tumor and adjacent non-tumor tissue in lung cancer. The CDR3 runs 17 residues. The germline CDR1 and CDR2 sequences are SGHVS and FQNEAQ. A modified ARM-PCR protocol with three rounds of nested PCR amplified TCRbeta. TCRdb reprocessed the multiplex PCR reads with MiXCR, giving one entry per CDR3 protein. The sample holds roughly 90,000 distinct CDR3 sequences, 75% to 85% seen once. About this clonotype itself: Germline and junction disagree at one end, which may indicate a read error.

RNA was extracted from bulk tissue without any cell sorting. This non-tumor lung sample came from over 3 cm beyond the tumor edge. The source of this sequence is a woman in her forties or fifties with non-small cell lung cancer. The source material was distant non-tumor lung tissue. The rearrangement uses TRBV7-8 and TRBJ1-6, with D uncertain. The CDR3 bases are TGCGCCAGCAGCTTAGTGACCTGGTTGGGTGCTAATTCACCCCTCCACTTT. This codes for CASSLVTWLGANSPLHF.